Below, one TCR beta chain is given with its context. The sample is drawn from a study of CD8 T cells in Susac syndrome. RNA amounts of roughly 0.5 to 1 ug underwent reverse transcription with random hexamers. TCRdb reprocessed the immunoSEQ multiplex PCR reads via MiXCR and lists one record per CDR3 protein. The repertoire holds roughly 140,000 distinct CDR3 sequences, with roughly 94% as singletons. Blood CD8+ and CD4+ T cells underwent high-throughput TCR beta sequencing. The CDR3 has 14 amino acids. The junction had 5 bases not matched to a gene; V was cut back by 1 base and J by 7 bases. CDR1 is MNHEY, CDR2 SMNVEV, per germline (reference sequence).

The material sequenced was CD8+ T cells from PBMCs. The chain is built from TRBV27 and TRBJ1-2; 8 bases are a match to TRBD1. This receptor was identified in a human donor with multiple sclerosis. The CDR3: CASSLYQGAGGYTF. CDR3 DNA sequence: TGTGCCAGCAGTTTATATCAGGGGGCCGGTGGCTACACCTTC.